What follows is one T cell receptor beta chain and its context. Its antigen remains unidentified. No quality values exist for individual bases; no much larger clone is one base distant. V loses 4 bases at its end and J loses 5 bases; junction bases beyond the gene matches: 7. The CDR3 runs 16 amino acids, cysteine and phenylalanine included. The kept DNA is CDR3 alone, 48 bases in frame from the first base. According to the germline V gene, CDR1 reads MGHRA and CDR2 reads YSYEKL. This specimen comes from a study of Ad26.COV2.S vaccination and SARS-CoV-2 variants (dated by TCRdb to the early 2020s). Turning to the overall study: Vaccine-arm donors came from COV1001, a multicentre, randomized, double-blind, placebo-controlled phase I-IIa trial of Ad26.COV2.S in healthy adults. Dosing of Ad26.COV2.S was intramuscular, at either 5x10^10 or 1x10^11 viral particles, delivered as one shot or as two shots spaced 56 days apart. TCRbeta repertoire sequencing was used to assess the specificity and breadth of SARS-CoV-2-reactive T cell receptors after Ad26.COV2.S vaccination. A total of roughly 30 samples were included in the TCR-sequenced set, comprising some 20 Ad26.COV2.S vaccine recipients, 5 placebo recipients and 8 SARS-CoV-2 convalescent individuals. Trial participants were randomized into five groups of five: low-dose or high-dose Ad26.COV2.S given once or twice, or placebo on both occasions. Investigators did not know the trial group allocation while performing experiments and assessing outcomes. General study outcomes and caveats: Vaccine and placebo recipients had similar non-spike TCR breadth, a finding consistent with the vaccine containing only spike. Spike-specific TCR breadth was higher in Ad26.COV2.S recipients than in placebo recipients (P = 0.0014). The study lacked the statistical power to compare responses across vaccine doses or regimens. According to the authors, total T cell responses may have been underestimated by the TCR breadth and depth analyses. After vaccination, spike-specific CD8+ and CD4+ T cell responses were reported to show substantial breadth.

The meaning of the sample's treatment or condition label: 15 to 20 received Ad26.COV2.S at low or high dose, single or two shots; 5 received placebo; per-sample allocation not given. Repertoires of vaccine and placebo recipients were sequenced from samples taken on day 63 after the first injection. In Cohort 1b, more than 20 adults aged 18-55 years were enrolled at a single site in Boston, USA, between 29 July and 7 August 2020. Ad26.COV2.S was a replication-incompetent adenovirus type 26 vector that expressed a prefusion-stabilized SARS-CoV-2 spike protein derived from the original Wuhan strain. The immunoSEQ Assay was used to sequence TCRbeta CDR3 regions. After extraction, genomic DNA underwent amplification by bias-controlled multiplex PCR, followed by high-throughput sequencing. From the authors' description of their analysis: To quantify the absolute abundance of each unique TCRbeta CDR3 region, sequences were collapsed and filtered. T cell fraction was estimated by normalizing TCRbeta template counts to usable DNA, which was measured by amplifying reference genes present in all nucleated cells. Repertoire TCRs were annotated as SARS-CoV-2-specific when V gene, CDR3 amino acid sequence and J gene were exactly matched to a known reactive TCR set. The reference SARS-CoV-2 TCR set was obtained from MIRA and was filtered for enrichment in COVID-19-positive ImmuneCODE repertoires, whereby public or cross-reactive TCRs were removed. Drawing on the MIRA antigens, annotated TCRs were analysed further at the level of specific ORF or position within ORF. Breadth was defined as annotated unique rearrangements over total unique productive rearrangements; depth was the summed frequency of those rearrangements. Group comparisons of TCR breadth used two-sided Wilcoxon rank-sum tests. Not all clones reach the TCRdb copy of this immuneACCESS table, which keeps in-frame sequences only. Checked studies attribute under half of the gap to unresolved V genes and leave the rest unexplained. V, J and clone size reflect that table, while D and trimming were determined from the DNA. This sample is represented by around 240,000 clones; approximately 88% of them were singletons. Of the sample, approximately 12% falls within the top ten clones.

The sample here was peripheral blood, taken in a trial of Ad26.COV2.S vaccine versus placebo. The source of this sequence is a person between 18 and 59 years old who received the Ad26.COV2.S COVID-19 vaccine or a placebo. The rearranged chain carries TRBV4-1 and TRBJ2-5, with 13 bases matching TRBD2. The nucleotide sequence reads as follows: TGCGCCAGCAGCCCGGGACTAGCGGGGCCCCGGGAGACCCAGTACTTC. Its protein is CASSPGLAGPRETQYF.